This TCR beta chain emerged from a study of Ad26.COV2.S vaccination and SARS-CoV-2 variants. Overall study findings and caveats: Assessments of TCR breadth and depth may have underestimated the total T cell responses.

Indicated treatment: 15 to 20 received Ad26.COV2.S at low or high dose, single or two shots; roughly five received placebo; per-sample allocation not given. Day 63 after the first vaccine or placebo injection was the time point for sampling. A Boston donor was an adult aged 18-55 years. TCRdb's table, derived via immunoSEQ multiplex PCR, lists solely in-frame clones and lacks some. The sample records around 450,000 clones, around 87% being singletons. Germline V CDR1 and CDR2: LGHNA, YSLEER. This CDR3 comprises 20 residues. V trimming: 1 base; J trimming: 0 bases; junction bases outside the gene matches: 16. Concerning this clone: Antigen: not known.

The chain joins TRBV4-3 to TRBJ2-3; 7 nucleotides align to TRBD1. This specimen was peripheral blood, taken in a trial of Ad26.COV2.S vaccine versus placebo. The origin of this receptor is a person aged 18-65 years who received the Ad26.COV2.S COVID-19 vaccine or a placebo. The CDR3 sequence is CASSQVRKTGTVSSTDTQYF. CDR3 sequence (DNA): TGCGCCAGCAGCCAAGTTCGGAAAACCGGGACAGTCAGTAGCACAGATACGCAGTATTTT.